This T cell receptor beta chain appears in the sequencing data of a study of memory CD4+ T cells and cytomegalovirus serostatus. The CDR3 consists of 20 residues. Looked up from germline, CDR1 is LNHDA and CDR2 is SQIVND (reference sequence). Losses at the gene ends were 5 bases for V and 0 bases for J; bases not matched to a gene: 15. A word on this clone: Its antigen remains unidentified.

Notes on the study in general: CMV serostatus prediction reached median AUC approximately 0.95, or 0.91 with US-trained model.

Single viable CD3+CD4+CD8-CD45RO+ cells were sorted as the memory CD4+ T cells. Generated by immunoSEQ multiplex PCR, the TCRdb table keeps only in-frame clones and is missing some. The table includes some 65,000 clones, 80% detected once. The receptor was isolated from an adult in good health and CMV-seronegative. Some clones in this sample may be carry-over from other donors' samples. Sequenced sample: memory CD4+ T cells from blood. The rearrangement links TRBV19 to TRBJ2-6, with 8 bases fitting TRBD1. CDR3 sequence (DNA): TGTGCCAGTAGTCCCTGGGACAGGCGCCTTCTACACTCTGGGGCCAACGTCCTGACTTTC. Protein: CASSPWDRRLLHSGANVLTF.